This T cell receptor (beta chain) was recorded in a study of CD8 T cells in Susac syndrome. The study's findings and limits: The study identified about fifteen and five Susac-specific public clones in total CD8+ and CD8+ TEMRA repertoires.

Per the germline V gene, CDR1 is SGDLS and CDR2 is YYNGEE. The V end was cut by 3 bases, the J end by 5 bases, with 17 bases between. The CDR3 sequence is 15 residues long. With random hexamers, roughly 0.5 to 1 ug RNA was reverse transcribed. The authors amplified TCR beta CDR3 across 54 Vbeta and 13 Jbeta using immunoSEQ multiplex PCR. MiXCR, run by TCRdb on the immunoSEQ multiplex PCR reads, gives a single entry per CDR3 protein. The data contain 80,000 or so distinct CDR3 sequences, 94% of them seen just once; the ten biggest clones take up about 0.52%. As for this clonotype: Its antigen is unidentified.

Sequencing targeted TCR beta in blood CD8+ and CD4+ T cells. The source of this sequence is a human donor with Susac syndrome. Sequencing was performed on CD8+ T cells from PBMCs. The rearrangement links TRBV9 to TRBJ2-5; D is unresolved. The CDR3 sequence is CASSARSLVGETQYF. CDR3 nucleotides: TGTGCCAGCAGCGCCCGCTCCCTAGTTGGGGAGACCCAGTACTTC.